This T cell receptor (beta chain) was profiled in a study of T cells in Graves' hyperthyroidism and ophthalmopathy. Trimming cost V 5 bases and J 9 bases; bases outside gene matches: 13. Per germline, CDR1 DFQATT and CDR2 SNEGSKA (reference sequence). This CDR3 is 15 amino acids long. Graves' hyperthyroidism was deemed stable given no ophthalmopathy progression within 18 months. Pregnant or lactating patients were excluded, as were those with uncontrolled infection or other autoimmune disease. Diagnosing involved the use of clinical symptoms, serum thyroxine and TRAb, thyroid ultrasound and orbital computed tomography. RNA transcripts were the template for amplifying TCR beta CDR3 regions. The TCR CDR3 first-round RT-PCR relied on the HTBI primer set. One entry per CDR3 protein, called by TCRdb with MiXCR from the multiplex PCR reads. The sample has hundreds of thousands of distinct CDR3 sequences; about two fifths are singletons.

Sequenced sample: blood. The TCR sequence derives from a man between 18 and 35 years old with Graves' hyperthyroidism. The chain links TRBV20-1 to TRBJ2-5, with 12 bases matching TRBD1. CDR3 protein: CSAQAGTGGNQPQYF. CDR3 sequence (DNA): TGCAGTGCTCAGGCCGGGACAGGGGGCAATCAGCCCCAGTACTTC.